This T cell receptor (beta chain) was obtained from a study of blood T cell repertoires in COVID-19. Background on the study: The origin of the acute and convalescent COVID-19 samples was the United States, Italy and Spain. Sources were T cells, B-cell-depleted T cells, or PBMCs; the material itself was cDNA or gDNA.

Per the original data handling: Reference gene primer amplification yielded estimated nucleated cell counts. The repertoire was sequenced with immunoSEQ multiplex PCR; TCRdb's copy has only in-frame clones and lacks some. That table gives V, J and clone size, and the DNA gave D and trimming. The table lists some 160,000 clones, approximately 73% of them singletons, with about 4% in the top ten. Germline CDR1 is KGHSH and CDR2 is LQKENI. This CDR3 comprises 16 residues. The V gene end was trimmed by 0 bases and the J gene end by 1 base; junction bases not matched to a gene: 4. The chain is built from TRBV18 and TRBJ2-3; 7 bases match TRBD1. Sequenced material: peripheral blood. The receptor comes from a man aged 55 to 70 with acute or convalescent COVID-19. The CDR3 nucleotides are TGTGCCAGCTCACCACCGGGGGACAGCCGCACAGATACGCAGTATTTT. Encoded protein: CASSPPGDSRTDTQYF.